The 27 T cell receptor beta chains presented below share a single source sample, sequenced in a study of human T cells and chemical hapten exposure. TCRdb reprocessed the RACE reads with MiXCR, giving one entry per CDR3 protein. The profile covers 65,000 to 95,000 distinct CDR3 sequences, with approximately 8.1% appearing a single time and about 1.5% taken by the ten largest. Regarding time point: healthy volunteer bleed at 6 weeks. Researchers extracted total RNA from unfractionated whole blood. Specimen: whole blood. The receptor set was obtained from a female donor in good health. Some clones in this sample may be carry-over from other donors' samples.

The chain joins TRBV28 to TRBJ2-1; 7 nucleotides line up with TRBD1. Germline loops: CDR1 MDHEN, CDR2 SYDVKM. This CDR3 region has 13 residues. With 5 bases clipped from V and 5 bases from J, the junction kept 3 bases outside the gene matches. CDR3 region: CASSAQGHNEQFF. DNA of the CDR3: TGTGCCAGCAGTGCACAGGGGCACAATGAGCAGTTCTTC.

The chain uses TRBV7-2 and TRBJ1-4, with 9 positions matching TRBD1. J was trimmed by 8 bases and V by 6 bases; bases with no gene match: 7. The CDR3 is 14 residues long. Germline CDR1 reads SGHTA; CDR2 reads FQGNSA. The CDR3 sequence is CASSSTGGGEKLFF. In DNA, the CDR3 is TGTGCCAGCAGTTCAACAGGGGGCGGAGAAAAACTGTTTTTT.

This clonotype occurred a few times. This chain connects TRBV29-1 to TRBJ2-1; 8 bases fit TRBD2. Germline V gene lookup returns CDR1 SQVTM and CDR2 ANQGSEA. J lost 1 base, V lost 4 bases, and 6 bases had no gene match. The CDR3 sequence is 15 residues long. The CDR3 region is CSVVRRGGSYNEQFF. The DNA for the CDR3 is TGCAGCGTTGTTCGTCGCGGGGGGTCCTACAATGAGCAGTTCTTC.

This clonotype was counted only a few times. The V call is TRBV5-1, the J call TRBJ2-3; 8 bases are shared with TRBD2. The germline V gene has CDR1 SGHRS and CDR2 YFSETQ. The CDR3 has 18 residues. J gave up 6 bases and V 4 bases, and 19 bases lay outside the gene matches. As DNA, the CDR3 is TGCGCCAGCAGCCATTTAGGACTAGCCGCACCTAACACGGATACGCAGTATTTT. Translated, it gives CASSHLGLAAPNTDTQYF.

CDR3 nucleotides: TGTGCCAGCAGTTTAGACGGACCAACCCCGTACGAGCAGTACTTC. This codes for CASSLDGPTPYEQYF. V and J are TRBV27 and TRBJ2-7; no clear D gene. The germline V gene encodes CDR1 MNHEY and CDR2 SMNVEV (reference sequence). The V and J ends lost 2 bases and 4 bases respectively, with 15 bases between them. This CDR3 is built from 15 residues.

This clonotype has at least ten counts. The CDR3 bases are TGTGCCAGCTCACCTGGAAAGGGACAGGGAGCTTTCTTT. It is translated as CASSPGKGQGAFF. The chain carries TRBV18 and TRBJ1-1; 9 bases align to TRBD1. V shed 3 bases, J shed 10 bases, and the junction held 6 bases outside the gene matches. Germline V lookup: CDR1 KGHSH, CDR2 LQKENI. This CDR3 is built from 13 residues.

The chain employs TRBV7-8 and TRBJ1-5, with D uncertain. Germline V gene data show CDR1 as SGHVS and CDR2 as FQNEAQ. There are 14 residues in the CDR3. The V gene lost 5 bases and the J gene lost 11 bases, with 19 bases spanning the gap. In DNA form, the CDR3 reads TGTGCCAGCAGCACGCGTTTGGTCCGGGATACCCAGCATTTT. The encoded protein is CASSTRLVRDTQHF.

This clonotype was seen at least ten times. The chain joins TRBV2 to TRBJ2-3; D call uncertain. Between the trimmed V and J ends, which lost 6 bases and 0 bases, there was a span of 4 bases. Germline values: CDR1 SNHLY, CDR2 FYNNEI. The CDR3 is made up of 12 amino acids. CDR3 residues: CASRDSTDTQYF. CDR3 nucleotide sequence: TGTGCCAGCAGGGACAGCACAGATACGCAGTATTTT.

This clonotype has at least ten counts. This chain's CDR3 is CASSQDYILLDTQYF. The CDR3, as DNA: TGTGCCAGCAGCCAAGATTACATCCTATTAGATACGCAGTATTTT. The V gene is TRBV14, the J gene TRBJ2-3; D call uncertain. Looked up from germline, CDR1 is SGHDN and CDR2 is FVKESK. Deletions cut 0 bases from V and 5 bases from J, with 12 bases between. The CDR3 loop spans 15 amino acids.

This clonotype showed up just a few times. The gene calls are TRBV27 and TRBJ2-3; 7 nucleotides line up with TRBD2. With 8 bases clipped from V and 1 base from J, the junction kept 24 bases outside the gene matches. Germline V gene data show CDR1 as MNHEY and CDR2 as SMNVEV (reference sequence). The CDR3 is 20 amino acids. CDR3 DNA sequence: TGTGCCAGCGCCTTTTTGGGGACTGAGACTAGCCTAAGTTGCACAGATACGCAGTATTTT. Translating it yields CASAFLGTETSLSCTDTQYF.

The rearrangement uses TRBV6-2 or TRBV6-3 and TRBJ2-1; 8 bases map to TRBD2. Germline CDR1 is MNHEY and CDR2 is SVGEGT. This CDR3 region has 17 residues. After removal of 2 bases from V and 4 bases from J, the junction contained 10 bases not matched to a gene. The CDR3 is CASSYPLSGGCYNEQFF. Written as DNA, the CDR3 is TGTGCCAGCAGTTACCCACTAAGCGGGGGTTGTTACAATGAGCAGTTCTTC.

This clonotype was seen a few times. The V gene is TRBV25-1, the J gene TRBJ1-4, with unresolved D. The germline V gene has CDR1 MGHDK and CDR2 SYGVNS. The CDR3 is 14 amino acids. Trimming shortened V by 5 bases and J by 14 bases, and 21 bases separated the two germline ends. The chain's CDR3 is CASSNAPPEKSLFF. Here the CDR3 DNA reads TGTGCCAGCAGTAATGCGCCCCCAGAAAAAAGTCTGTTTTTT.

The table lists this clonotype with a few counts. The CDR3 here is CASSAAGTGGQPQHF. The CDR3 DNA reads as TGTGCCAGCAGCGCGGCTGGGACAGGTGGACAGCCCCAGCATTTT. The V call is TRBV7-8, the J call TRBJ1-5; TRBD1 matches 8 bases. V was pared by 5 bases and J by 7 bases, with 10 bases of the junction left unmatched. The length of the CDR3 is 15 residues. Germline values: CDR1 SGHVS, CDR2 FQNEAQ.

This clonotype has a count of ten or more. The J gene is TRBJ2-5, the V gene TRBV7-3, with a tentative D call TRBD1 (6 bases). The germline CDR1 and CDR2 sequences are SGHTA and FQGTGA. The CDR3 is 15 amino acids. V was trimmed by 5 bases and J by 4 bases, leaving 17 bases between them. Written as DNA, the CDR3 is TGTGCCAGCAGCAAAACCGGGACATACGGAGAGACCCAGTACTTC. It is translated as CASSKTGTYGETQYF.

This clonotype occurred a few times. CDR3 loop: CASSLRGVGNTIYF. The CDR3 bases are TGTGCCAGCAGCTTAAGGGGAGTTGGAAACACCATATATTTT. V is TRBV7-3 and J is TRBJ1-3; D not resolved. The CDR3 has 14 residues. Between the trimmed V and J ends, which lost 1 base and 3 bases, there was a span of 7 bases. CDR1 and CDR2 (germline): SGHTA, FQGTGA.

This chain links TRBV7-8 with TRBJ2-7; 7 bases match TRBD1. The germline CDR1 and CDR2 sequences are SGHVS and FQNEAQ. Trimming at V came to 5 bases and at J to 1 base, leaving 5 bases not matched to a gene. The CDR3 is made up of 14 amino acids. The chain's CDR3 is CASSNRQGSYEQYF. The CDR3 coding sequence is TGTGCCAGCAGCAACCGACAGGGATCCTACGAGCAGTACTTC.

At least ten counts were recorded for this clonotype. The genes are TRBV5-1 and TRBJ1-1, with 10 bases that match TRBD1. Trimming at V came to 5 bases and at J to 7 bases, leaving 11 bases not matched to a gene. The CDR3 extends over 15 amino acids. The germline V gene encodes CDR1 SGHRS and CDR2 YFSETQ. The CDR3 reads CASRLNAGTGVEAFF. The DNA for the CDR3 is TGCGCCAGCAGACTGAATGCCGGGACAGGGGTTGAAGCTTTCTTT. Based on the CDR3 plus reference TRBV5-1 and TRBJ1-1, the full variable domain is KAGVTQTPRYLIKTRGQQVTLSCSPISGHRSVSWYQQTPGQGLQFLFEYFSETQRNKGNFPGRFSGRQFSNSRSEMNVSTLELGDSALYLCASRLNAGTGVEAFFGQGTRLTVV.

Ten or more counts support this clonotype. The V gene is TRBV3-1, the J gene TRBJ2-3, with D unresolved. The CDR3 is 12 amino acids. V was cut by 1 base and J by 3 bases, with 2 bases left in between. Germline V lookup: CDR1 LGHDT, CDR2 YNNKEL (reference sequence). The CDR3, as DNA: TGTGCCAGCAGCCAAGCTACAGATACGCAGTATTTT. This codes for CASSQATDTQYF.

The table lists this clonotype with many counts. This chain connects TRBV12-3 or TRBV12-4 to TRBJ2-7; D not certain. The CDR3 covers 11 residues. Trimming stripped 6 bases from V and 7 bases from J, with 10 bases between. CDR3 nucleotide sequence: TGTGCCAGCAGGGATCGTGGGGAGCAGTACTTC. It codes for CASRDRGEQYF.

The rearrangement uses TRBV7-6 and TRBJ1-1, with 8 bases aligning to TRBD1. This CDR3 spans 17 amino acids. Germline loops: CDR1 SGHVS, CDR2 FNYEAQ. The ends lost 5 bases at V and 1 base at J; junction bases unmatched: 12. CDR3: CASSPGAGGSTNTEAFF. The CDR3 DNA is TGTGCCAGCAGCCCCGGGGCAGGGGGCTCTACGAACACTGAAGCTTTCTTT.

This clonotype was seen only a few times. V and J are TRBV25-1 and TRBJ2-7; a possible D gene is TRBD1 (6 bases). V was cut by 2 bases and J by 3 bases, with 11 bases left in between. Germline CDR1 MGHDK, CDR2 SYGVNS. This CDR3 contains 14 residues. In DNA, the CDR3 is TGTGCCAGCAGTGAACAGGGGTGGAACTACGAGCAGTACTTC. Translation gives CASSEQGWNYEQYF.

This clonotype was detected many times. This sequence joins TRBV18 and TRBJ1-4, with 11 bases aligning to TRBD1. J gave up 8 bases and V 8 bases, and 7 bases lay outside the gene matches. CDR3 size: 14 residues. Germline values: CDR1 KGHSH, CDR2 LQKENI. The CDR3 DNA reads TGTGCCAGCGCTGGACAGGGGGCAGAAGAAAAACTGTTTTTT. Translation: CASAGQGAEEKLFF.

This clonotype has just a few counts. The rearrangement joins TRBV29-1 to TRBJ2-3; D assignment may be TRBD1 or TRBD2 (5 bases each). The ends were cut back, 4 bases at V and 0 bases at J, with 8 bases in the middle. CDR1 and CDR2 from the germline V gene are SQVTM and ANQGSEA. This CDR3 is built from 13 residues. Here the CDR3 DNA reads TGCAGCGTTGGGGGACCTAGCACAGATACGCAGTATTTT. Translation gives CSVGGPSTDTQYF.

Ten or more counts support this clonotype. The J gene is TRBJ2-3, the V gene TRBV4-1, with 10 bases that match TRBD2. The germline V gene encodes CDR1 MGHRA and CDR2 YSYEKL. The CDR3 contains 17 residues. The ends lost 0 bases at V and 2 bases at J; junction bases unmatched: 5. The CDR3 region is CASSQDPAGGLTDTQYF. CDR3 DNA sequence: TGCGCCAGCAGCCAAGATCCAGCGGGGGGGCTCACAGATACGCAGTATTTT.

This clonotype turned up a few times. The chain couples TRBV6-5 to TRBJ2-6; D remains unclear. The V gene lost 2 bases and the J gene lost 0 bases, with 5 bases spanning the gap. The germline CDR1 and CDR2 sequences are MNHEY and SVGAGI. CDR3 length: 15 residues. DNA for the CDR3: TGTGCCAGCAGTTACGTGGGCTCTGGGGCCAACGTCCTGACTTTC. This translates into CASSYVGSGANVLTF.

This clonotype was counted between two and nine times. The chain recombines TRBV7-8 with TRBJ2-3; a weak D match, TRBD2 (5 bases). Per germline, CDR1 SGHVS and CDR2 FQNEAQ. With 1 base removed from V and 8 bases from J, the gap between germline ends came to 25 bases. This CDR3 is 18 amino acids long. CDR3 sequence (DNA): TGTGCCAGCAGCTTAGGGTCTGGCCGGCTCCTCCCAGGAGGTACGCAGTATTTT. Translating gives CASSLGSGRLLPGGTQYF.

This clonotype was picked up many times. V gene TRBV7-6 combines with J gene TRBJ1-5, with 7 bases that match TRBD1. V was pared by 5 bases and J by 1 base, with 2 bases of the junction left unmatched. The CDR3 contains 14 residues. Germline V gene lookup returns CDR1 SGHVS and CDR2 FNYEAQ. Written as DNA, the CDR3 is TGTGCCAGCAGCCTCAGGGGGAGCAATCAGCCCCAGCATTTT. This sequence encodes CASSLRGSNQPQHF.